One T cell receptor (beta chain) is described in this entry. The data were taken from a study of blood T cell repertoires in COVID-19. At the level of the study: COVID-19 samples, acute and convalescent, were from the United States, Italy and Spain.

The length of the CDR3 is 14 residues. Germline V gene lookup returns CDR1 MDHEN and CDR2 SYDVKM. Trimming at V came to 1 base and at J to 8 bases, leaving 6 bases not matched to a gene. In assigning cohorts, the study relied on participant-reported clinical history. Study processing details: By means of reference gene primer amplification, nucleated cell counts were estimated. Some clones are missing from TCRdb's copy, which holds only in-frame ones; the method was immunoSEQ multiplex PCR. D and trimming come from the DNA, and the V and J calls and clone size come from that table. The profile shows about 250,000 clones, 70% to 90% of them singletons.

This sequence originates from a woman aged 25 to 45 who had recovered from COVID-19. V usage is TRBV28 and J usage is TRBJ1-2, with TRBD1 matching over 8 bases. The sequencing sample was made of PBMCs or T cells enriched from blood (not recorded which). The CDR3 DNA sequence: TGTGCCAGCAGTTTATATGACAGGGGAACGGGCTACACCTTC. Protein: CASSLYDRGTGYTF.